The 32 T cell receptor beta chains given below trace back to one sample, sequenced in a study of T cells in Graves' hyperthyroidism and ophthalmopathy (dated 2019 in TCRdb). To prepare the library, multiplex PCR was applied. Sequencing was performed on an Illumina HiSeq 2000. Amplification of TCR beta CDR3 regions was carried out from RNA transcripts. A first-round RT-PCR of the TCR CDR3 used the HTBI primer set with the Qiagen OneStep RT-PCR kit. TCRdb took the public reads, trimmed them with fastp at Q25, ran MiXCR for clone calling and kept in-frame beta chains. Rows merge per CDR3 protein into single entries with the most common DNA and genes. The sample contains about 210,000 distinct CDR3 sequences, 15% to 20% of them found a single time. Approximately 50% of the sample is in the top ten clones. The sample consisted of blood. The receptor set was obtained from a man aged 45-60 years with Graves' hyperthyroidism.

This clonotype has more than one count but fewer than ten. This rearrangement joins TRBV20-1 to TRBJ2-2; the match to TRBD2 covers 12 bases. The germline V gene has CDR1 DFQATT and CDR2 SNEGSKA (reference sequence). J gave up 5 bases and V 1 base, and 5 bases lay outside the gene matches. The CDR3 extends over 16 amino acids. CDR3 DNA: TGCAGTGCTAGAGGGCTAGCGGGAGGGGCTACCGGGGAGCTGTTTTTT. Its protein product is CSARGLAGGATGELFF.

This rearrangement joins TRBV7-3 to TRBJ2-3; TRBD1 matches at 8 bases. V was clipped by 2 bases and J by 0 bases; unmatched bases: 13. Germline V gene data show CDR1 as SGHTA and CDR2 as FQGTGA. The CDR3 runs to 19 residues. The CDR3 DNA reads TGTGCCAGCAGCTTATCACCCGTTGCAGGGGGCGCTAGCACAGATACGCAGTATTTT. The encoded protein is CASSLSPVAGGASTDTQYF.

This clonotype was detected many times. The rearrangement links TRBV18 to TRBJ1-1; the D is unclear. Germline V gene sequence: CDR1 KGHSH, CDR2 LQKENI. The CDR3 covers 13 residues. The V end was cut by 2 bases, the J end by 3 bases, with 7 bases between. CDR3 protein: CASSPNGDTEAFF. CDR3 sequence (DNA): TGTGCCAGCTCACCAAATGGGGACACTGAAGCTTTCTTT.

Many counts were recorded for this clonotype. The chain is built from TRBV6-1 and TRBJ2-2; 13 bases are a match to TRBD2. The germline V gene has CDR1 MNHNS and CDR2 SASEGT. V lost 5 bases to trimming and J lost 4 bases; unmatched junction nucleotides: 16. This CDR3 region has 20 residues. The CDR3 is CASSYSFPGTSGKGTGELFF. In DNA form, the CDR3 reads TGTGCCAGCAGTTATTCCTTCCCCGGGACTAGCGGGAAGGGCACCGGGGAGCTGTTTTTT.

The V and J genes are TRBV4-1 and TRBJ1-5, with no clear D. The CDR3 sequence is 15 residues long. V lost 0 bases and J 0 bases, leaving 6 bases between the germline ends. The germline V gene encodes CDR1 MGHRA and CDR2 YSYEKL. CDR3: CASSQDEDSNQPQHF. CDR3 bases: TGCGCCAGCAGCCAAGATGAGGATAGCAATCAGCCCCAGCATTTT.

Many counts were recorded for this clonotype. The chain joins TRBV6-5 to TRBJ2-3; D might be TRBD1 or TRBD2, each matching 6 bases. The germline gives CDR1 MNHEY, CDR2 SVGAGI. Trimming shortened V by 4 bases and J by 0 bases, and 11 bases separated the two germline ends. The CDR3 sequence is 15 residues long. CDR3 in amino acids: CASSFTGTSTDTQYF. The CDR3 DNA reads TGTGCCAGCAGTTTTACAGGGACTAGCACAGATACGCAGTATTTT.

This clonotype was found a few times. This chain uses TRBV3-1 with TRBJ1-1; TRBD1 aligns across 9 bases. The ends lost 4 bases at V and 8 bases at J; junction bases unmatched: 5. CDR3 length: 13 residues. The V gene's germline CDR1 is LGHDT and CDR2 YNNKEL (reference sequence). The CDR3 nucleotides read TGTGCCAGCAGCCTGCGGACAGGGGCAGAAGCTTTCTTT. Amino acid sequence: CASSLRTGAEAFF.

This clonotype was found many times. The chain uses TRBV20-1 and TRBJ2-1, with D tentatively TRBD1 (8 bases). CDR1 DFQATT and CDR2 SNEGSKA come from the germline V gene (reference sequence). Trimming took off 7 bases at V and 10 bases at J, with 20 bases between the two ends. This CDR3 spans 13 amino acids. The CDR3 protein is CSVIQGVSGEQFF. In nucleotides, the CDR3 is TGCAGTGTTATACAGGGGGTTAGCGGGGAGCAGTTCTTC.

Only a few counts were recorded for this clonotype. The chain combines TRBV6-1 with TRBJ2-3, with unresolved D. The V end lost 7 bases, the J end lost 7 bases, and 18 bases lay between the germline ends. CDR3 length: 14 residues. Germline V gene data show CDR1 as MNHNS and CDR2 as SASEGT. The CDR3 is CASKSASRSHTQYF. The CDR3 bases are TGTGCCAGCAAATCTGCCTCGAGGTCTCATACGCAGTATTTT.

This clonotype showed up just a few times. V is TRBV5-1 and J is TRBJ2-2; tentatively, D is TRBD1 (5 bases). CDR1 and CDR2 from the germline V gene are SGHRS and YFSETQ. Trimming took off 2 bases at V and 0 bases at J, with 11 bases between the two ends. This CDR3 comprises 16 residues. In DNA form, the CDR3 reads TGCGCCAGCAGCTTAAGGGGCGCGACGAACACCGGGGAGCTGTTTTTT. Its protein is CASSLRGATNTGELFF.

At least ten counts were recorded for this clonotype. The chain carries TRBV5-1 and TRBJ1-5; 8 nucleotides line up with TRBD1. The CDR3 sequence is 13 residues long. Germline assignment: CDR1 SGHRS and CDR2 YFSETQ. V was pared by 4 bases and J by 5 bases, with 2 bases of the junction left unmatched. The CDR3 sequence: CASSVTGDQPQHF. In DNA form, the CDR3 reads TGCGCCAGCAGCGTGACAGGGGATCAGCCCCAGCATTTT.

The table lists this clonotype with many counts. The chain couples TRBV12-3 or TRBV12-4 to TRBJ2-1, with 7 bases fitting TRBD2. V trimming: 6 bases; J trimming: 10 bases; junction bases outside the gene matches: 9. The CDR3 has 13 amino acids. The chain's CDR3 is CASRPTSAREQFF. The DNA for the CDR3 is TGTGCCAGCAGACCTACTAGCGCCAGGGAGCAGTTCTTC.

This clonotype was counted at least ten times. The chain is built from TRBV28 and TRBJ1-1; no reliable D call. This CDR3 comprises 12 residues. The V end was cut by 6 bases, the J end by 0 bases, with 5 bases between. Germline assignment: CDR1 MDHEN and CDR2 SYDVKM. CDR3 amino acids: CASRTMNTEAFF. The CDR3 bases are TGTGCCAGCAGAACAATGAACACTGAAGCTTTCTTT.

The chain joins TRBV6-5 to TRBJ1-2; the D gene is possibly TRBD1 (6 bases). Germline CDR1 MNHEY, CDR2 SVGAGI. The CDR3 runs to 13 residues. Deletions cut 0 bases from V and 5 bases from J, with 7 bases between. CDR3 nucleotides: TGTGCCAGCAGTTACTCGAGGGGGTATGGCTACACCTTC. This translates into CASSYSRGYGYTF.

V is TRBV29-1 and J is TRBJ2-2, with 16 bases fitting TRBD2. This CDR3 has 16 residues. J was trimmed by 4 bases and V by 7 bases; bases with no gene match: 6. Germline assignment: CDR1 SQVTM and CDR2 ANQGSEA. The CDR3, as DNA: TGCAGCGCGGGACTAGCGGGAGGGACCGGCACCGGGGAGCTGTTTTTT. Translating it yields CSAGLAGGTGTGELFF.

In this sample, this clonotype turned up many times. CDR3 amino acids: CASSGRVKTYEQYF. The CDR3, as DNA: TGTGCCAGCTCAGGCCGGGTCAAAACCTACGAGCAGTACTTC. J is TRBJ2-7 and V is TRBV18; D not resolved. With 5 bases removed from V and 2 bases from J, the gap between germline ends came to 13 bases. The CDR3 length is 14 residues. Germline V gene data show CDR1 as KGHSH and CDR2 as LQKENI.

There are many counts of this clonotype. J is TRBJ2-7 and V is TRBV11-2, with D possibly matching TRBD1 (5 bases). The CDR3 covers 14 residues. The ends were cut back, 8 bases at V and 6 bases at J, with 20 bases in the middle. Germline lookup yields CDR1 SGHAT and CDR2 FQNNGV. The CDR3 DNA is TGTGCCAGCTACGGCCCAGGGATTATAGGCGAGCAGTACTTC. The encoded protein is CASYGPGIIGEQYF.

This chain joins TRBV4-1 and TRBJ1-2, with D unresolved. The CDR3 is 13 residues long. The germline V gene encodes CDR1 MGHRA and CDR2 YSYEKL. V lost 1 base, J lost 8 bases, and 11 bases lay in between. In DNA, the CDR3 is TGCGCCAGCAGCCAAGGGCGGACTATGGGCTACACCTTC. It codes for CASSQGRTMGYTF.

This clonotype was observed a few times. The chain combines TRBV28 with TRBJ2-3; 16 bases line up with TRBD2. In germline, CDR1 is MDHEN, CDR2 SYDVKM. V gave up 4 bases and J gave up 3 bases; unmatched junction bases: 4. The CDR3 sequence is 17 residues long. The chain's CDR3 is CASSSQGLAGGTDTQYF. The CDR3 DNA follows: TGTGCCAGCAGTTCCCAGGGACTAGCGGGAGGGACAGATACGCAGTATTTT.

The chain combines TRBV11-2 with TRBJ1-2; TRBD1 matches at 8 bases. V shed 1 base, J shed 4 bases, and the junction held 11 bases outside the gene matches. The CDR3 totals 17 residues. From germline, CDR1 is SGHAT and CDR2 FQNNGV. The CDR3: CASSLVLTPGTGYGYTF. The CDR3 DNA is TGTGCCAGCAGCTTAGTCCTGACTCCCGGGACAGGCTATGGCTACACCTTC.

This clonotype was recorded at least ten times. The chain combines TRBV28 with TRBJ2-3, with D perhaps TRBD2 (6 bases). Germline loops: CDR1 MDHEN, CDR2 SYDVKM. Trimming removed 2 bases at V and 7 bases at J, with 16 bases between. The CDR3 runs 15 residues. The chain's CDR3 is CASSLGVREMNTQYF. DNA of the CDR3: TGTGCCAGCAGTTTAGGGGTCCGGGAGATGAATACGCAGTATTTT.

This clonotype was detected once. This sequence may be a read error, since a much larger clone differs from it by one base. The V gene is TRBV7-2, the J gene TRBJ2-7, with 8 bases identical to TRBD2. The length of the CDR3 is 14 residues. J was trimmed by 3 bases and V by 4 bases; bases with no gene match: 5. Looked up from germline, CDR1 is SGHTA and CDR2 is FQGNSA. The CDR3 DNA reads as TGTACCAGCAGCTCGAGAACTAGCGGCTACGAGCAGTACTTC. Translation gives CTSSSRTSGYEQYF.

This clonotype was recorded at least ten times. This sequence joins TRBV30 and TRBJ2-1; D gene unclear. V lost 2 bases to trimming and J lost 6 bases, with 8 bases between them. The CDR3 contains 12 residues. CDR1 is GTSNPN and CDR2 is SVGIG in the germline V gene (reference sequence). The CDR3 spells CAWSTLGNEQFF. CDR3 in DNA: TGTGCCTGGAGTACCCTCGGCAATGAGCAGTTCTTC.

The J gene is TRBJ1-5, the V gene TRBV10-3; a weak D match, TRBD1 (5 bases). V dropped 3 bases and J dropped 7 bases, with 10 bases sitting between them. Germline V gene data show CDR1 as ENHRY and CDR2 as SYGVKD. The CDR3 loop spans 13 amino acids. CDR3 residues: CAISERDAQPQHF. CDR3 nucleotide sequence: TGTGCCATCAGTGAACGGGACGCCCAGCCCCAGCATTTT.

The table lists this clonotype with many counts. The chain couples TRBV30 to TRBJ1-2, with 8 bases lining up with TRBD1. Germline trimming cut 1 base from V and 2 bases from J; bases unmatched to any gene: 0. Looked up from germline, CDR1 is GTSNPN and CDR2 is SVGIG (reference sequence). There are 13 residues in the CDR3. The CDR3 bases are TGTGCCTGGAGTGGACAGGGGAACTATGGCTACACCTTC. The encoded protein is CAWSGQGNYGYTF.

This clonotype has at least ten counts. V gene TRBV7-2 combines with J gene TRBJ2-7, with D possibly TRBD1 on 5 matching bases. Germline V gives CDR1 SGHTA, CDR2 FQGNSA. The length of the CDR3 is 13 residues. V was trimmed by 2 bases and J by 3 bases, leaving 8 bases between them. The DNA for the CDR3 is TGTGCCAGCAGCTTATCAGGGAACTACGAGCAGTACTTC. This translates into CASSLSGNYEQYF.

This clonotype was seen at least ten times. The chain is built from TRBV11-3 and TRBJ2-7, with 9 bases matching TRBD2. This CDR3 has 15 residues. V shed 0 bases, J shed 3 bases, and the junction held 3 bases outside the gene matches. CDR1 and CDR2 (germline): SGHNT, YENEEA. CDR3 coding DNA: TGTGCCAGCAGCTTAGATCTAGCGGGATTCTACGAGCAGTACTTC. This encodes CASSLDLAGFYEQYF.

This clonotype has ten or more counts. The V and J genes are TRBV6-1 and TRBJ1-1, with no clear D. Trimming took 6 bases from V and 7 from J, leaving 12 bases between them. The germline V gene has CDR1 MNHNS and CDR2 SASEGT. The CDR3 extends over 12 amino acids. CDR3 sequence reads: CASRVRSGEAFF. CDR3 DNA: TGTGCCAGCAGGGTGAGGAGCGGTGAAGCTTTCTTT.

The V call is TRBV19, the J call TRBJ1-5, with D maybe TRBD1 (5 bases). Germline lookup yields CDR1 LNHDA and CDR2 SQIVND (reference sequence). The CDR3 length is 14 residues. V was shortened by 1 base and J by 10 bases, with 14 bases between the two germline ends. CDR3 nucleotide sequence: TGTGCCAGTAGTATAGGGGGTGCCGGGGGACCCCAGCATTTT. This sequence encodes CASSIGGAGGPQHF.

Many counts were recorded for this clonotype. This chain joins TRBV11-3 and TRBJ2-7, with 7 bases matching TRBD2. The germline gives CDR1 SGHNT, CDR2 YENEEA. V lost 0 bases to trimming and J lost 3 bases; unmatched junction nucleotides: 14. This CDR3 is built from 18 residues. The CDR3 DNA is TGTGCCAGCAGCTTAGATGGAGGCATTGGGAGGGCGAGCTACGAGCAGTACTTC. This codes for CASSLDGGIGRASYEQYF.

This chain uses TRBV14 with TRBJ1-1; D is unresolved. There are 13 residues in the CDR3. V lost 0 bases to trimming and J lost 1 base, with 3 bases between them. Germline-derived CDR1 and CDR2 are SGHDN and FVKESK. The CDR3 protein is CASSQDWNTEAFF. The CDR3 nucleotides are TGTGCCAGCAGCCAAGATTGGAACACTGAAGCTTTCTTT.

This clonotype was counted a few times. The chain employs TRBV9 and TRBJ2-3, with 10 bases that match TRBD2. In germline, CDR1 is SGDLS, CDR2 YYNGEE. This CDR3 is built from 20 residues. The V and J ends lost 4 bases and 4 bases, in that order; junction bases with no gene match: 21. In DNA, the CDR3 is TGTGCCAGCAGCCCTAGAGGCCTTAGCGGGAGGCTGGGGGCGGCAGATACGCAGTATTTT. Protein product: CASSPRGLSGRLGAADTQYF.